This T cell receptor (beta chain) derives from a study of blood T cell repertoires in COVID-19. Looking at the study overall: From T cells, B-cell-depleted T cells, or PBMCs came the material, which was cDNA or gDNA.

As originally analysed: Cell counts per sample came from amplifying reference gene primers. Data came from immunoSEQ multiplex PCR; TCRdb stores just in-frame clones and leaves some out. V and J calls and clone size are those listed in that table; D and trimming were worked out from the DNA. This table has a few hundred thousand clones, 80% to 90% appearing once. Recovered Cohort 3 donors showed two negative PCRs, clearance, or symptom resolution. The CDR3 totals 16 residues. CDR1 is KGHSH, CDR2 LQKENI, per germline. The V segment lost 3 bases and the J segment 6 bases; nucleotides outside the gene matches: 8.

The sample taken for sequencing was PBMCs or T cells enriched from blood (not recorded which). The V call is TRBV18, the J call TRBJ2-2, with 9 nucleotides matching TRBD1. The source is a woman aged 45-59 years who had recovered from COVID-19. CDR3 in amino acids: CASSPQGQGMSGELFF. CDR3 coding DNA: TGTGCCAGCTCACCCCAGGGACAGGGTATGTCCGGGGAGCTGTTTTTT.